What follows are 5 T cell receptor beta chains derived from one specimen sequenced in a study of blood T cell repertoires in COVID-19. Profiling relied on immunoSEQ multiplex PCR, and the TCRdb table lists in-frame clones only, not all of them. Of fewer than 350,000 clones detected, about 76% appear once; the ten largest clones hold 2.5% to 3%. Sequenced sample: peripheral blood. The receptors here all came from a woman between 55 and 75 years old with active or convalescent COVID-19.

The chain links TRBV9 to TRBJ1-1; D not certain. Germline V CDR1 and CDR2: SGDLS, YYNGEE. The CDR3 length is 14 residues. V was pared by 5 bases and J by 0 bases, with 11 bases between. CDR3 sequence (DNA): TGTGCCAGCAGGTCGCGGAATTTGAACACTGAAGCTTTCTTT. Its translation: CASRSRNLNTEAFF.

The chain is built from TRBV6-4 and TRBJ2-7; no reliable D call. Deletions cut 0 bases from V and 6 bases from J, with 12 bases between. Germline V gives CDR1 MRHNA, CDR2 SNTAGT. This CDR3 comprises 14 residues. The CDR3 loop is CASSDSASPSEQYF. The CDR3 DNA sequence: TGTGCCAGCAGTGACTCGGCCTCCCCTTCCGAGCAGTACTTC.

V usage is TRBV9 and J usage is TRBJ2-1; 7 nucleotides match TRBD1. V dropped 4 bases and J dropped 4; count of bases not matched to a gene: 11. Germline values: CDR1 SGDLS, CDR2 YYNGEE. This CDR3 region has 16 residues. CDR3 region: CASSMTPGQSYNEQFF. For the CDR3, the DNA is TGTGCCAGCAGCATGACCCCGGGACAGAGTTACAATGAGCAGTTCTTC.

The chain carries TRBV15 and TRBJ2-7; 7 bases map to TRBD1. The CDR3 totals 13 residues. V trimming: 5 bases; J trimming: 7 bases; junction bases outside the gene matches: 8. Germline CDR1 LNHNV, CDR2 YYDKDF (reference sequence). CDR3 residues: CATSVRGQIEQYF. As DNA, the CDR3 is TGTGCCACCAGCGTAAGGGGGCAGATAGAGCAGTACTTC.

The chain has TRBV7-8 and TRBJ1-2; the D gene is possibly TRBD1 (5 bases). CDR1 is SGHVS, CDR2 FQNEAQ, per germline. V was pared by 1 base and J by 0 bases, with 12 bases between. The CDR3 length is 16 residues. In DNA, the CDR3 is TGTGCCAGCAGCTTAGTCGCAGGGCCTACTAACTATGGCTACACCTTC. Its protein product is CASSLVAGPTNYGYTF.